This T cell receptor beta chain was sequenced during a study of T cells after posttransplantation cyclophosphamide. The repertoire was sequenced with immunoSEQ multiplex PCR; TCRdb's copy has only in-frame clones and lacks some. The sample lists around 12,000 clones; roughly 95% were seen once. Germline V gene sequence: CDR1 LGHNA, CDR2 YSLEER. The CDR3 totals 16 residues. J gave up 5 bases and V 4 bases, and 10 bases lay outside the gene matches. The sequenced sample was naive CD8+ T cells sorted from PBMCs. This receptor was taken from a man aged 30 to 45 in good health and a related stem cell transplant donor. This sequence joins TRBV4-3 and TRBJ2-3, with TRBD2 matching over 9 bases. The DNA for the CDR3 is TGCGCCAGCAGCCTAGCCTCGGGACTAGCCAGAGATACGCAGTATTTT. It translates to CASSLASGLARDTQYF.